Listed here is a single TCR beta chain. As yet, its antigen is unknown. V lost 0 bases, J lost 4 bases, and 11 bases lay in between. Germline lookup yields CDR1 SQVTM and CDR2 ANQGSEA. The CDR3 consists of 14 residues. This record comes from a study of T-cell memory formation after mild COVID-19. Overall study findings and caveats: SARS-CoV-2 specificity was not confirmed for second-wave clones peaking on day 37. The study found balanced CD4/CD8 in clones contracting day 15 to 85 and a CD4+ lean in later expanders.

The 5'RACE method, run with constant-segment primers, produced TCR alpha and TCR beta cDNA libraries (carrying sample barcodes and UMIs). TCRdb recomputed calls from the 5' RACE reads with MiXCR, one row per CDR3 protein. In the table there are roughly 130,000 distinct CDR3 sequences, approximately 15% of which are singletons. This chain uses TRBV29-1 with TRBJ2-3; D remains ambiguous. What was sequenced was PBMCs or a T cell subset sorted from them (not recorded which). The source is a man aged 18 to 30 who had mild COVID-19 (a few samples of this study predate the infection). Cell type and time point are not known. Here the CDR3 DNA reads TGCAGCGTTGAAGATCAGCACAGCTCAGATACGCAGTATTTT. Its translation is CSVEDQHSSDTQYF.